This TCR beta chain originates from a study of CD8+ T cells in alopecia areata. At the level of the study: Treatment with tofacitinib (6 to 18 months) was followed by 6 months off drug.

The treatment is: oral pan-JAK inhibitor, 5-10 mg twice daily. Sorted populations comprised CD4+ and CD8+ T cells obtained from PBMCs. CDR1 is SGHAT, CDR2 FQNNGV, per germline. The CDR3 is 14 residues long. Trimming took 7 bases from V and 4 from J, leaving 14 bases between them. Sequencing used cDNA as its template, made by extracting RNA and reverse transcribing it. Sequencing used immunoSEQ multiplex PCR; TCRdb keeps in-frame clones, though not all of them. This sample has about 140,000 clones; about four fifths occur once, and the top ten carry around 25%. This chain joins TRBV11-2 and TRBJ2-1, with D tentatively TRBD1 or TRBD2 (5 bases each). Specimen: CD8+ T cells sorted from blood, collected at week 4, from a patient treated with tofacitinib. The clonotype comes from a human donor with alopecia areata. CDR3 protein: CASTLSREYNEQFF. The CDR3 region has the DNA TGTGCCAGCACCCTTAGCAGGGAGTACAATGAGCAGTTCTTC.